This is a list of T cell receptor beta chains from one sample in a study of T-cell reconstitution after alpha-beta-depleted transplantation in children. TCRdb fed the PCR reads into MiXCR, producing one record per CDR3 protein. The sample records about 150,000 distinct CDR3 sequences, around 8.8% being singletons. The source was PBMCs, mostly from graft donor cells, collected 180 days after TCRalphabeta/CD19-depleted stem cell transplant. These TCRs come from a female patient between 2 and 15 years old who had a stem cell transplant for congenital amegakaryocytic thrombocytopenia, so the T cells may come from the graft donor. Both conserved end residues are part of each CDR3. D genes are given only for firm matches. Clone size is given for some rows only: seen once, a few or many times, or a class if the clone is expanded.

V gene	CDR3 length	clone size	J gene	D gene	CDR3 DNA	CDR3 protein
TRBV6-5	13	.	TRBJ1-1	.	TGTGCCAGCAGTTACTGGCATAACACTGAAGCTTTCTTT	CASSYWHNTEAFF
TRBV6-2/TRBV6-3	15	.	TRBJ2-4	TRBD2	TGTGCCAGCAGACTAGCGGGAGGTCCCAAAAACATTCAGTACTTC	CASRLAGGPKNIQYF
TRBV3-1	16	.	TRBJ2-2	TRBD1	TGTGCCAGCAGCCTCCGGGACAGGGGGAACACCGGGGAGCTGTTTTTT	CASSLRDRGNTGELFF
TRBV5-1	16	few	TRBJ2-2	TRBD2	TGCGCCAGCAGCCCCTACATAGCGGGAAGCACCGGGGAGCTGTTTTTT	CASSPYIAGSTGELFF
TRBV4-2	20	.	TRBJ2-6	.	TGTGCCAGCAGCCAAGATCCCGGCCTACGACGGGGTACTGGGGCCAACGTCCTGACTTTC	CASSQDPGLRRGTGANVLTF
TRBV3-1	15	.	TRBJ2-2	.	TGTGCCAGCAGCGGGGACTTATCTAACACCGGGGAGCTGTTTTTT	CASSGDLSNTGELFF
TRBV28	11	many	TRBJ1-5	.	TGTGCCAGCAGTTTCATAAGTCAGGTCCATTTT	CASSFISQVHF
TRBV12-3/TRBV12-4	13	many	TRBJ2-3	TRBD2	TGTGCCATCTCAAGCGGGAGTGGAGATACGCAGTATTTT	CAISSGSGDTQYF
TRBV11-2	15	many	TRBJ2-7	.	TGTGCCAGCAGCTTAGGTTCGGGACTTCAATACGAGCAGTACTTC	CASSLGSGLQYEQYF
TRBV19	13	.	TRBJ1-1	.	TGTGCCAGTAGAAGCTGGATGAACACTGAAGCTTTCTTT	CASRSWMNTEAFF
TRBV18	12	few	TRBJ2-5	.	TGTGCCACCCGCGGGATCCAAGAGACCCAGTACTTC	CATRGIQETQYF
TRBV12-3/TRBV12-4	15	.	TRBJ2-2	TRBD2	TGTGCCAGCAGGGGGGGGAAGATCAACACCGGGGAGCTGTTTTTT	CASRGGKINTGELFF
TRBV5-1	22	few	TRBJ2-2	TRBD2	TGCGCCAGCAGCTCGTCATACAAAACGGGACTAGCGGGCCCACACAACACCGGGGAGCTGTTTTTT	CASSSSYKTGLAGPHNTGELFF
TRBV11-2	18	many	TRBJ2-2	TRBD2	TGTGCCAGCAGCACCCCGGGACTAGCGGGAGGGTACACCGGGGAGCTGTTTTTT	CASSTPGLAGGYTGELFF